This entry lists 27 T cell receptor beta chains sequenced from one sample in a study of OX40 agonist ivuxolimab in advanced cancers. Library method: the immunoSEQ multiplex PCR assay. Imported from immuneACCESS, the table was reduced by TCRdb to in-frame sequences with V and J called. These copies leave out some clones; in studies compared against another copy, an unresolved V gene accounts for under half, and the cause of the remainder is not known. In all, the sample holds about 62,000 clones, and 70% to 90% of those were seen once. The ten largest make up 0.25% to 0.3% of the sample. This sample comprised CD4+ or CD8+ T cells sorted from blood, obtained in a trial of the OX40 agonist ivuxolimab. The source of these receptors is an adult with an advanced solid tumor such as melanoma, head and neck, liver or kidney cancer.

The chain has TRBV6-5 and TRBJ2-7; 7 nucleotides match TRBD2. Trimming removed 4 bases from V and 0 bases from J; junction bases left unmatched: 3. Germline V gene data show CDR1 as MNHEY and CDR2 as SVGAGI. This CDR3 has 14 amino acids. The CDR3 loop is CASSLREASYEQYF. DNA of the CDR3: TGTGCCAGCAGTTTACGGGAGGCCTCCTACGAGCAGTACTTC.

The chain couples TRBV4-2 to TRBJ2-7; TRBD1 might be the D (5 bases). This CDR3 has 16 amino acids. Trimming left V 1 base short and J 1 base short, with 14 bases between. The germline V gene has CDR1 LGHNA and CDR2 YNFKEQ. CDR3 sequence (DNA): TGTGCCAGCAGCCAAGGTTTGACAGTGAGGTCCTACGAGCAGTACTTC. Amino acids: CASSQGLTVRSYEQYF.

This chain joins TRBV9 and TRBJ1-2; 9 bases are shared with TRBD1. Trimming removed 0 bases from V and 8 bases from J; junction bases left unmatched: 5. Looked up from germline, CDR1 is SGDLS and CDR2 is YYNGEE. This CDR3 has 14 amino acids. In DNA, the CDR3 is TGTGCCAGCAGCGTAGGGACAGGGGCTTTGGGCTACACCTTC. Translation gives CASSVGTGALGYTF.

This chain uses TRBV7-8 with TRBJ2-1; 11 bases are a match to TRBD1. This CDR3 has 15 amino acids. The ends lost 7 bases at V and 6 bases at J; junction bases unmatched: 8. CDR1 is SGHVS, CDR2 FQNEAQ, per germline. The CDR3 region is CASTVGTGGLNEQFF. As DNA, the CDR3 is TGTGCCAGCACCGTCGGGACAGGGGGTCTCAATGAGCAGTTCTTC.

The gene calls are TRBV7-6 and TRBJ1-5; D remains ambiguous. The ends were cut back, 6 bases at V and 5 bases at J, with 11 bases in the middle. CDR1 is SGHVS, CDR2 FNYEAQ, per germline. The CDR3 covers 13 residues. The CDR3 bases are TGTGCCAGCAGTCGATCAGCAGATCAGCCCCAGCATTTT. Translating gives CASSRSADQPQHF.

V usage is TRBV19 and J usage is TRBJ1-2, with 7 positions matching TRBD1. V trimming: 6 bases; J trimming: 7 bases; junction bases outside the gene matches: 11. The CDR3 contains 14 residues. The germline gives CDR1 LNHDA, CDR2 SQIVND (reference sequence). In DNA form, the CDR3 reads TGTGCCAGTAGCAGGGGACAGCCGCAATCTGGCTACACCTTC. Its translation is CASSRGQPQSGYTF. Complete variable domain (other parts from reference TRBV19 and TRBJ1-2): DGGITQSPKYLFRKEGQNVTLSCEQNLNHDAMYWYRQDPGQGLRLIYYSQIVNDFQKGDIAEGYSVSREKKESFPLTVTSAQKNPTAFYLCASSRGQPQSGYTFGSGTRLTVV.

This chain connects TRBV7-9 to TRBJ1-2, with no clear D. There are 13 residues in the CDR3. V lost 5 bases and J lost 6, with 13 bases in between. Germline V gives CDR1 SEHNR, CDR2 FQNEAQ (reference sequence). The CDR3 loop is CASSPRRIDGYTF. In nucleotides, the CDR3 is TGTGCCAGCAGCCCAAGACGGATCGATGGCTACACCTTC.

V is TRBV18 and J is TRBJ1-3, with TRBD1 matching over 8 bases. The CDR3 is 16 amino acids. V trimming: 2 bases; J trimming: 4 bases; junction bases outside the gene matches: 7. CDR1 KGHSH and CDR2 LQKENI come from the germline V gene. CDR3 sequence (DNA): TGTGCCAGCTCACCATGGGTGACAGGGGTCGGAAACACCATATATTTT. This sequence encodes CASSPWVTGVGNTIYF.

This chain joins TRBV19 and TRBJ1-5, with D maybe TRBD1 (5 bases). CDR1 LNHDA and CDR2 SQIVND come from the germline V gene (reference sequence). The CDR3 runs to 16 residues. The V end was cut by 6 bases, the J end by 6 bases, with 21 bases between. The CDR3 DNA reads as TGTGCCAGTAGAAGGGTGGGCAGGGATGTGACTCAGCCCCAGCATTTT. Its protein product is CASRRVGRDVTQPQHF.

As to this clone: Additional DNA sequences in this sample encode the identical CDR3. In nucleotides, the CDR3 is TGCGCCAGCAGCTTGGGGGGAACAGGCGGCTACGAGCAGTACTTC. It translates to CASSLGGTGGYEQYF. The chain links TRBV5-1 to TRBJ2-7, with D perhaps matching TRBD1 (5 bases). Trimming left V 0 bases short and J 3 bases short, with 13 bases between. CDR3 size: 15 residues. Germline assignment: CDR1 SGHRS and CDR2 YFSETQ.

This chain uses TRBV19 with TRBJ2-5, with TRBD2 matching over 8 bases. The CDR3 runs to 15 residues. Trimming cost V 0 bases and J 5 bases; bases outside gene matches: 5. Germline V CDR1 and CDR2: LNHDA, SQIVND (reference sequence). The CDR3 nucleotides are TGTGCCAGTAGTATAGACCCGGGAGGGAGGGAGACCCAGTACTTC. As protein: CASSIDPGGRETQYF.

The CDR3 DNA is TGTGCCAGCAGCTTGTCTGGTGGACAAGCGGAAATCCATACGCAGTATTTT. Translating it yields CASSLSGGQAEIHTQYF. The chain links TRBV5-8 to TRBJ2-3; D is tentatively TRBD1 or TRBD2 (5 bases each). CDR3 length: 17 residues. Trimming removed 1 base at V and 7 bases at J, with 22 bases between. The germline CDR1 and CDR2 sequences are SGHTS and YDEGEE.

J is TRBJ1-1 and V is TRBV7-2, with 8 bases matching TRBD1. V lost 3 bases, J lost 4 bases, and 4 bases stayed unmatched. CDR1 and CDR2 from the germline V gene are SGHTA and FQGNSA. The CDR3 loop spans 14 amino acids. CDR3 in amino acids: CASSFQGAGTEAFF. The CDR3 region has the DNA TGTGCCAGCAGCTTTCAGGGGGCAGGCACTGAAGCTTTCTTT.

The chain carries TRBV4-2 and TRBJ2-2, with D unresolved. V was trimmed by 0 bases and J by 8 bases, leaving 4 bases between them. CDR1 is LGHNA, CDR2 YNFKEQ, per germline. The CDR3 runs 12 residues. The CDR3 DNA reads TGTGCCAGCAGCCAAGATGGGGGGGAGCTGTTTTTT. Translation gives CASSQDGGELFF.

The chain uses TRBV19 and TRBJ1-1; 8 positions match TRBD1. CDR1 LNHDA and CDR2 SQIVND come from the germline V gene (reference sequence). V was pared by 4 bases and J by 5 bases, with 3 bases of the junction left unmatched. CDR3 length: 13 amino acids. The CDR3 loop reads CASSRTGRTEAFF. CDR3 nucleotide sequence: TGTGCCAGTAGTAGGACAGGGCGGACTGAAGCTTTCTTT.

This clone was seen once. The gene calls are TRBV12-5 and TRBJ2-7; TRBD2 matches at 9 bases. Germline trimming cut 2 bases from V and 5 bases from J; bases unmatched to any gene: 7. The CDR3 is 15 amino acids. In germline, CDR1 is LGHNT, CDR2 FRNRAP. In DNA, the CDR3 is TGTGCTAGTGGTTTGCCCAGCGGGAGGCTCCACGAGCAGTACTTC. Translation gives CASGLPSGRLHEQYF.

The chain uses TRBV7-2 and TRBJ2-7; 8 bases are shared with TRBD2. This CDR3 has 14 residues. With V trimmed by 1 base and J by 1 base, 0 bases remained unmatched. Germline values: CDR1 SGHTA, CDR2 FQGNSA. CDR3 bases: TGTGCCAGCAGCTTAGGACTAGCGTCCTACGAGCAGTACTTC. Its protein product is CASSLGLASYEQYF.

This chain uses TRBV6-5 with TRBJ1-4, with unresolved D. Trimming shortened V by 6 bases and J by 4 bases, and 9 bases separated the two germline ends. The CDR3 has 13 amino acids. Germline V CDR1 and CDR2: MNHEY, SVGAGI. The CDR3 loop reads CASRNSGNEKLFF. The CDR3 nucleotides are TGTGCCAGCAGGAACTCCGGTAATGAAAAACTGTTTTTT.

The genes are TRBV28 and TRBJ2-6; a possible D gene is TRBD1 (5 bases). V was trimmed by 6 bases and J by 1 base, leaving 10 bases between them. The CDR3 spans 15 residues. Germline CDR1 reads MDHEN; CDR2 reads SYDVKM. For the CDR3, the DNA is TGTGCCAGCAGCCTACAGGCTTCTGGGGCCAACGTCCTGACTTTC. Residues: CASSLQASGANVLTF.

The rearrangement uses TRBV11-2 and TRBJ2-4; TRBD2 matches 7 bases. The CDR3 has 16 residues. Germline V gene lookup returns CDR1 SGHAT and CDR2 FQNNGV. V trimming: 0 bases; J trimming: 1 base; junction bases outside the gene matches: 3. Here the CDR3 reads CASSLESGGAKNIQYF. DNA of the CDR3: TGTGCCAGCAGCTTAGAATCGGGAGGTGCCAAAAACATTCAGTACTTC.

This chain joins TRBV10-3 and TRBJ2-1; 9 bases line up with TRBD1. J gave up 5 bases and V 6 bases, and 11 bases lay outside the gene matches. This CDR3 is 16 amino acids long. Germline V gene sequence: CDR1 ENHRY, CDR2 SYGVKD. CDR3 protein: CAIRGAGTGTDNEQFF. The DNA of the CDR3 is TGTGCCATCAGGGGAGCCGGGACAGGGACCGACAATGAGCAGTTCTTC.

V is TRBV7-9 and J is TRBJ2-1; perhaps TRBD1 as D (5 bases). The V gene's germline CDR1 is SEHNR and CDR2 FQNEAQ (reference sequence). V lost 1 base, J lost 7 bases, and 11 bases lay in between. CDR3 length: 14 residues. CDR3 residues: CASSLGVPGNEQFF. CDR3 nucleotides: TGTGCCAGCAGCTTAGGGGTCCCAGGGAATGAGCAGTTCTTC.

The chain recombines TRBV10-3 with TRBJ2-2; a possible D gene is TRBD1 (5 bases). Germline CDR1 reads ENHRY; CDR2 reads SYGVKD. The CDR3 has 17 residues. Trimming shortened V by 3 bases and J by 0 bases, and 14 bases separated the two germline ends. The DNA for the CDR3 is TGTGCCATCAGTGATGTCAGGGCAAGGGCGAACACCGGGGAGCTGTTTTTT. Encoded protein: CAISDVRARANTGELFF.

The chain employs TRBV6-1 and TRBJ2-7; 7 nucleotides agree with TRBD1. CDR1 MNHNS and CDR2 SASEGT come from the germline V gene. Trimming removed 5 bases from V and 4 bases from J; junction bases left unmatched: 11. The CDR3 has 15 amino acids. In DNA form, the CDR3 reads TGTGCCAGCAGTCCACGGACAGGATACGAATACGAGCAGTACTTC. It encodes CASSPRTGYEYEQYF.

V is TRBV5-1 and J is TRBJ1-2, with D unresolved. The CDR3 runs 13 residues. The ends were cut back, 0 bases at V and 0 bases at J, with 3 bases in the middle. In germline, CDR1 is SGHRS, CDR2 YFSETQ. DNA for the CDR3: TGCGCCAGCAGCTTGGAAGCTAACTATGGCTACACCTTC. This codes for CASSLEANYGYTF.

CDR3 protein: CASSKVDRAPGELFF. CDR3 bases: TGTGCCAGCAGTAAAGTGGACAGGGCGCCCGGGGAGCTGTTTTTT. The chain links TRBV25-1 to TRBJ2-2, with 8 bases matching TRBD1. Losses at the gene ends were 5 bases for V and 6 bases for J; bases not matched to a gene: 8. This CDR3 contains 15 residues. CDR1 and CDR2 (germline): MGHDK, SYGVNS. Based on the CDR3 plus reference TRBV25-1 and TRBJ2-2, the full variable domain is EADIYQTPRYLVIGTGKKITLECSQTMGHDKMYWYQQDPGMELHLIHYSYGVNSTEKGDLSSESTVSRIRTEHFPLTLESARPSHTSQYLCASSKVDRAPGELFFGEGSRLTVL.

The genes are TRBV27 and TRBJ2-3, with D perhaps being TRBD1 or TRBD2 (7 bases each). Germline CDR1 is MNHEY and CDR2 is SMNVEV (reference sequence). CDR3 length: 13 amino acids. Deletions cut 10 bases from V and 7 bases from J, with 18 bases between. The CDR3 is CATRGGGANTQYF. The CDR3, as DNA: TGTGCCACCAGGGGAGGGGGCGCGAATACGCAGTATTTT.